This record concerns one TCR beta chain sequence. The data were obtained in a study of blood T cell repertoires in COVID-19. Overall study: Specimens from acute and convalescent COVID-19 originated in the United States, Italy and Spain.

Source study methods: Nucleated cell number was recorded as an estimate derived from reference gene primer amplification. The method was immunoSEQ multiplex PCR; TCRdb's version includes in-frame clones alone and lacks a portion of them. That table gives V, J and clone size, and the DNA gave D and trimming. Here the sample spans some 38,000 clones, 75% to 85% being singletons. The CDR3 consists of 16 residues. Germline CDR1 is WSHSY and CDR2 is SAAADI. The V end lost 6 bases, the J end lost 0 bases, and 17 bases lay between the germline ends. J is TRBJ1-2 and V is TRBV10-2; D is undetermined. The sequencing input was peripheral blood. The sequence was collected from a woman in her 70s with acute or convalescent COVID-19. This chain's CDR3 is CASSPSLGTANYGYTF. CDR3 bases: TGCGCCAGCAGCCCGAGCTTGGGCACCGCTAACTATGGCTACACCTTC.